These T cell receptor beta chains were read from a single sample in a study of Graves' ophthalmopathy and Graves' hyperthyroidism. TCRdb re-called the multiplex PCR reads through MiXCR, storing one row per CDR3 protein. The data hold some 520,000 distinct CDR3 sequences, with over 13% observed a single time. What was sequenced was blood. The source of these receptors is a woman between 25 and 40 years old with Graves' ophthalmopathy. CDR3s include the opening cysteine and the closing phenylalanine or tryptophan. A D gene is named only where the DNA matches it firmly. Size is omitted from some rows. Given values are once, few, many or a class for expanded clones.

v_call	clone_size	d_call	j_call	cdr3_length	cdr3_nt	cdr3_aa
TRBV12-3/TRBV12-4	once	-	TRBJ2-7	12	TGTGCCAGCGGCTATGACGAGAGTGAGCAGTACTTC	CASGYDESEQYF
TRBV27	many	-	TRBJ2-7	12	TGTGCCAGCAGGCAGGGGATGTACGAGCAGTACTTC	CASRQGMYEQYF
TRBV5-1	-	TRBD2	TRBJ2-5	15	TGCGCCAGCAGCTCCGGGACTAGGAGGGAAGAGACCCAGTACTTC	CASSSGTRREETQYF
TRBV27	-	-	TRBJ2-5	15	TGTGCCAGCAGTTTCAATTCCCCCGGCCAAGAGACCCAGTACTTC	CASSFNSPGQETQYF
TRBV28	many	-	TRBJ2-5	17	TGTGCCAGCAGTTTACCACAGGGAGAATGGAACCAAGAGACCCAGTACTTC	CASSLPQGEWNQETQYF
TRBV4-1	few	TRBD2	TRBJ2-7	16	TGCGCCAGCAGCCAAGATGAACTAGCGGGGGGCTACGAGCAGTACTTC	CASSQDELAGGYEQYF
TRBV10-3	many	-	TRBJ2-5	12	TGTGCCGCTCGTGGGGGAGGCTGGACCCAGTACTTC	CAARGGGWTQYF
TRBV30	-	-	TRBJ2-4	14	TGTGCCTGGAGTCTTGGTATAGCCAAAAACATTCAGTACTTC	CAWSLGIAKNIQYF
TRBV11-3	-	-	TRBJ1-2	13	TGTGCCAGCAGCTTAGGGTGGGACGCGCCCTTAACCTTC	CASSLGWDAPLTF
TRBV6-5	many	TRBD1	TRBJ1-1	15	TGTGCCAGCAGTTACGCTCGACAGGGGAGCGCTGAAGCTTTCTTT	CASSYARQGSAEAFF
TRBV6-5	-	-	TRBJ1-1	16	TGTGCCAGCAGTTACTCGCGTAACAGCATGAACACTGAAGCTTTCTTT	CASSYSRNSMNTEAFF
TRBV6-1	many	TRBD1	TRBJ2-4	12	TGTGCCAGCAAACAGGGGGCGGACATTCAGTACTTC	CASKQGADIQYF
TRBV6-5	many	TRBD1	TRBJ1-2	13	TGTGCCAGCAGTATGGGACAGAACTATGGCTACACCTTC	CASSMGQNYGYTF
TRBV28	many	-	TRBJ1-5	14	TGTGCCAGCAGGAAACCCGACAGCAATCAGCCCCAGCATTTT	CASRKPDSNQPQHF
TRBV2	many	-	TRBJ2-7	13	TGTGCCAGCAGTGACAGGTCGGAAGGCGAGCAGTACTTC	CASSDRSEGEQYF
TRBV5-1	many	TRBD1	TRBJ1-2	15	TGCGCCAGCAGCTCGTGGGACAGGGAGGGCTATGGCTACACCTTC	CASSSWDREGYGYTF
TRBV29-1	-	TRBD1	TRBJ1-5	13	TGCAGCGTTGCGACAGGGGGACATCAGCCCCAGCATTTT	CSVATGGHQPQHF
TRBV9	many	-	TRBJ1-1	13	TGTGCCAGCAGCGTAACCCAACAGGGTGAAGCTTTCTTT	CASSVTQQGEAFF
TRBV28	many	-	TRBJ1-1	14	TGTGCCAGCAGTCCGGGGGCGGGGATCTCTGAAGCTTTCTTT	CASSPGAGISEAFF
TRBV7-3	many	TRBD2	TRBJ2-2	15	TGTGCCAGCAGCGAGACTAGCGGGAGGGCCGGGGAGCTGTTTTTT	CASSETSGRAGELFF
TRBV10-2	many	-	TRBJ2-7	13	TGCGCCAGCAGTGAACGGGTTTCCTACGAGCAGTACTTC	CASSERVSYEQYF
TRBV2	many	TRBD1	TRBJ2-5	13	TGTGCCAGCAACAGGGGGATTAGGGAGACCCAGTACTTC	CASNRGIRETQYF
TRBV29-1	many	-	TRBJ1-1	14	TGCAGCGTTGAAGGGGGGGGCCGAATTACTGAAGCTTTCTTT	CSVEGGGRITEAFF
TRBV6-2/TRBV6-3	many	-	TRBJ2-7	16	TGTGCCAGCAGTTCCCTCTCGGATCAACTAGGGGACGAGCAGTACTTC	CASSSLSDQLGDEQYF
TRBV20-1	many	-	TRBJ2-5	16	TGCAGTGCCCACAAGGAGGGGGGGTCGGAATCAGAGACCCAGTACTTC	CSAHKEGGSESETQYF
TRBV30	few	-	TRBJ1-4	11	TGTGCCTACTACTGGGGGGAAAAACTGTTTTTT	CAYYWGEKLFF
TRBV6-2/TRBV6-3	many	TRBD2	TRBJ2-7	18	TGTGCCAGCAGCCCTCTGACTAGCGGGGGCTCCCTTTACCACGAGCAGTACTTC	CASSPLTSGGSLYHEQYF
TRBV7-2	many	-	TRBJ2-5	14	TGTGCCAGCAGCCCTGTGACTAGTCGGGAGACCCAGTACTTC	CASSPVTSRETQYF
TRBV10-3	few	TRBD1	TRBJ2-1	14	TGTGCCATCAGGAGCCGGGACAGCTACAATGAGCAGTTCTTC	CAIRSRDSYNEQFF
TRBV10-2	many	-	TRBJ2-5	15	TGCGCCAGCAGTGAGTCGGGGTCAAAGCAAGAGACCCAGTACTTC	CASSESGSKQETQYF
TRBV6-1	many	-	TRBJ2-2	14	TGTGCCAGCCTAGGGAAGATATGGACCGGGGAGCTGTTTTTT	CASLGKIWTGELFF
TRBV4-1	many	-	TRBJ2-7	17	TGCGCCAGCAGCCTAATCCCCTGGGGCAGAGCCTCCTACGAGCAGTACTTC	CASSLIPWGRASYEQYF
TRBV28	-	-	TRBJ1-2	16	TGTGCCAGCAGTTTAAGTTTCCGGAGATACAACTATGGCTACACCTTC	CASSLSFRRYNYGYTF
TRBV29-1	many	TRBD1	TRBJ2-5	13	TGCAGCGGTGGGACAGGGATTTGGGAGACCCAGTACTTC	CSGGTGIWETQYF
TRBV30	few	-	TRBJ1-5	13	TGTGCCTGGAGTACCAGGGGCATTCAGCCCCAGCATTTT	CAWSTRGIQPQHF
TRBV28	many	TRBD1	TRBJ1-5	15	TGTGCCAGCGGTCAACAGGGGAATAGCAATCAGCCCCAGCATTTT	CASGQQGNSNQPQHF
TRBV12-3/TRBV12-4	many	-	TRBJ1-3	13	TGTGCCATTCGCCGGGGCCCTGGAAACACCATATATTTT	CAIRRGPGNTIYF
TRBV5-1	-	TRBD1	TRBJ2-7	14	TGCGCCAGCAGCGGCTGGACAGGGGGCCGCGAGCAGTACTTC	CASSGWTGGREQYF
TRBV12-3/TRBV12-4	-	-	TRBJ1-5	16	TGTGCCAGCAGTTTAGGGCAGATTTCTAGCAATCAGCCTCAGCATTTT	CASSLGQISSNQPQHF
TRBV28	-	TRBD2	TRBJ2-5	15	TGTGCCAGCAGTTGGGCTAGCGGGTACCAAGAGACCCAGTACTTC	CASSWASGYQETQYF
TRBV4-1	few	-	TRBJ1-2	16	TGCGCCAGCAGCCAAGCGGGGAGGGACATCAGACATGGCTACACCTTC	CASSQAGRDIRHGYTF